Detailed here is one TCR beta chain. Its antigen is unidentified. Per germline, CDR1 MNHNS and CDR2 SASEGT. V lost 1 base and J 7 bases, leaving 14 bases between the germline ends. CDR3 length: 16 residues. The data stem from a study of T cell responses to AZD1222 COVID-19 vaccine. Method: immunoSEQ multiplex PCR; TCRdb's copy keeps in-frame clones and lacks some. The sample has 250,000 to 300,000 clones; roughly 93% are singletons. Pooling of second doses given at about 4 or about 12 weeks was done. Study findings and constraints: Across spike, vaccine-associated CD4 TCRs were found, dominant at 160-218 and 743-854. At baseline, just a handful of AZD1222 recipients tested seropositive. There were mostly white British donors and more females than males, and clonal diversity was possibly underestimated.

The input for sequencing was peripheral blood, taken 28 days after the second AZD1222 dose. The chain is built from TRBV6-1 and TRBJ1-6; D gene unclear. This receptor was identified in an adult who received the AZD1222 COVID-19 vaccine. CDR3: CASSEVLGVGNSPLHF. CDR3 bases: TGTGCCAGCAGTGAAGTCTTGGGAGTAGGGAATTCACCCCTCCACTTT.